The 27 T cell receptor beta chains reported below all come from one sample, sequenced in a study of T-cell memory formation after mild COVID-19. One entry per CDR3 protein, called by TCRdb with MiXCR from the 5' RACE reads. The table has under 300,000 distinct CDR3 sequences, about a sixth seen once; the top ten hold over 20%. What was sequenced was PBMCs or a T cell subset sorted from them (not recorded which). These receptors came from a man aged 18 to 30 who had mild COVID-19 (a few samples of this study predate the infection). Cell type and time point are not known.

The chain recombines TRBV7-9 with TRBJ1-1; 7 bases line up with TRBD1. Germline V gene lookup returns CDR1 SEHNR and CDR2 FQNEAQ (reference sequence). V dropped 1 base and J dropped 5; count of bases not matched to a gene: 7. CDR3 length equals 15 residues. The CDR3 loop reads CASSLGQGGETEAFF. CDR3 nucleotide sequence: TGTGCCAGCAGCTTAGGACAGGGTGGAGAGACTGAAGCTTTCTTT. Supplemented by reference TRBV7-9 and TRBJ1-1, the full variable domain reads DTGVSQNPRHKITKRGQNVTFRCDPISEHNRLYWYRQTLGQGPEFLTYFQNEAQLEKSRLLSDRFSAERPKGSFSTLEIQRTEQGDSAMYLCASSLGQGGETEAFFGQGTRLTVV.

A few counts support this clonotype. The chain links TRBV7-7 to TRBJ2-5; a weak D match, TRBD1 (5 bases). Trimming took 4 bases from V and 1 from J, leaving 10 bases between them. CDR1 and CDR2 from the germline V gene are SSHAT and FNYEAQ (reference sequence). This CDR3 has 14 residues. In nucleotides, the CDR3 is TGTGCCAGCAGCTCTTGGACATTCCAAGAGACCCAGTACTTC. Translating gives CASSSWTFQETQYF.

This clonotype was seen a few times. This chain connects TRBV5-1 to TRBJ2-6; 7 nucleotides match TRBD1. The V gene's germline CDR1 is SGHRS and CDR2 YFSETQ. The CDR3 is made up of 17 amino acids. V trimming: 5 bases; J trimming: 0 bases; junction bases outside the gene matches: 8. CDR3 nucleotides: TGCGCCAGCAGATACGGACAGGCGAGCTCTGGGGCCAACGTCCTGACTTTC. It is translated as CASRYGQASSGANVLTF.

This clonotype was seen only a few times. The CDR3 is CASSLAASGGPITGELFF. The CDR3 coding sequence is TGTGCCAGCAGCTTAGCGGCTAGCGGGGGTCCCATCACCGGGGAGCTGTTTTTT. The chain carries TRBV7-2 and TRBJ2-2; 10 positions match TRBD2. CDR1 SGHTA and CDR2 FQGNSA come from the germline V gene. Trimming cost V 0 bases and J 4 bases; bases outside gene matches: 8. The CDR3 extends over 18 amino acids.

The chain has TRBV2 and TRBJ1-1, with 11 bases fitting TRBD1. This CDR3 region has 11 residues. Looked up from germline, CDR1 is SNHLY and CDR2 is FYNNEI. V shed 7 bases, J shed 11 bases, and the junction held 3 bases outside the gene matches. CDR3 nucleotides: TGTGCCAGCACGGACAGGGGGCCCGCTTTCTTT. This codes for CASTDRGPAFF.

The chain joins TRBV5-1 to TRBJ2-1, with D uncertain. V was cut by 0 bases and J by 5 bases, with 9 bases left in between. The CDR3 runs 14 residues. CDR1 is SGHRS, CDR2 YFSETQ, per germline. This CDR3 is CASSLAEAHNEQFF. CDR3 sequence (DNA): TGCGCCAGCAGCTTGGCCGAGGCCCACAATGAGCAGTTCTTC.

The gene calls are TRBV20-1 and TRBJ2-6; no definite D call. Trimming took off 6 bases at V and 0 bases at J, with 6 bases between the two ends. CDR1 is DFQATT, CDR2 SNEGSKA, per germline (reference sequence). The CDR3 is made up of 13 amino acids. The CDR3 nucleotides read TGCAGTGCCCAGAACTCTGGGGCCAACGTCCTGACTTTC. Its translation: CSAQNSGANVLTF.

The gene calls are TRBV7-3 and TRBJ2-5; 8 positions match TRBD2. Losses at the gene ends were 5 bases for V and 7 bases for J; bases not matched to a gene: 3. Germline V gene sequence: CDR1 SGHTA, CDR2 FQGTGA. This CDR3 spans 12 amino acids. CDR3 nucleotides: TGTGCCAGCAGCGGAAGCGGGGGGACCCAGTACTTC. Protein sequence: CASSGSGGTQYF. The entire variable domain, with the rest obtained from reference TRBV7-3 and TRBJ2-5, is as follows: GAGVSQTPSNKVTEKGKYVELRCDPISGHTALYWYRQSLGQGPEFLIYFQGTGAADDSGLPNDRFFAVRPEGSVSTLKIQRTERGDSAVYLCASSGSGGTQYFGPGTRLLVL.

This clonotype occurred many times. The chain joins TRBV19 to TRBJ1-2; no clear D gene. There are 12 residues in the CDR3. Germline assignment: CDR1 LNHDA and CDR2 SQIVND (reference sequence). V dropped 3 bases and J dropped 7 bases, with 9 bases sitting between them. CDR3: CASSIERVGYTF. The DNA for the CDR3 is TGTGCCAGTAGTATCGAAAGGGTTGGCTACACCTTC.

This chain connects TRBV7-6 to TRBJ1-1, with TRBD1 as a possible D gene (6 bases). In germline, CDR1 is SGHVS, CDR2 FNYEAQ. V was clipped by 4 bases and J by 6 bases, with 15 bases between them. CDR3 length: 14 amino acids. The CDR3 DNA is TGTGCCAGCAGCTACGGGAGGGGGTCGCCTGAAGCTTTCTTT. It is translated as CASSYGRGSPEAFF.

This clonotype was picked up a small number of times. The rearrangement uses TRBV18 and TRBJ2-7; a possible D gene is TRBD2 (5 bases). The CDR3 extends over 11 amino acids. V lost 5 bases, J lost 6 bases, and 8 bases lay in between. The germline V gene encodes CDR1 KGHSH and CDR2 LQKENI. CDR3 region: CASSVAGEQYF. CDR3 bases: TGTGCCAGCTCAGTGGCGGGCGAGCAGTACTTC.

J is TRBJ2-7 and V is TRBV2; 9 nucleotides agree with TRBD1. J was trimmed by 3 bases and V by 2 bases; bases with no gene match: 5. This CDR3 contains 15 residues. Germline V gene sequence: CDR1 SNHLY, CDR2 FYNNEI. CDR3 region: CASSETPGQGYEQYF. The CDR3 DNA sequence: TGTGCCAGCAGTGAAACTCCGGGACAGGGCTACGAGCAGTACTTC.

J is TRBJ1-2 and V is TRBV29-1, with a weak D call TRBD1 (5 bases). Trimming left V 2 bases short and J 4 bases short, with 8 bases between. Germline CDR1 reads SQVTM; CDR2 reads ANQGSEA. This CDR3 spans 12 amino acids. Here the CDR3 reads CSVERGGYGYTF. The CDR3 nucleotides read TGCAGCGTTGAACGGGGGGGCTATGGCTACACCTTC.

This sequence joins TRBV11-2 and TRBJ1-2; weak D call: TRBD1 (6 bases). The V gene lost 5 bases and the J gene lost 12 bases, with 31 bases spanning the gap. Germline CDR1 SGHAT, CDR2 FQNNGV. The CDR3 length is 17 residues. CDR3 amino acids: CASSLNRAVSGQEGNTF. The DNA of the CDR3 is TGTGCCAGCAGCCTTAACAGAGCCGTCTCGGGACAAGAGGGTAACACCTTC.

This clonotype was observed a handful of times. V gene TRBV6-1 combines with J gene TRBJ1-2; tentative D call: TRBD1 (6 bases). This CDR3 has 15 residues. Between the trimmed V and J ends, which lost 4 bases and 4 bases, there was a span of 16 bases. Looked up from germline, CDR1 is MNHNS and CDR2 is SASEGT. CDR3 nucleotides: TGTGCCAGCAGTGGCCCGGGACACCGGGGCTATGGCTACACCTTC. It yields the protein CASSGPGHRGYGYTF.

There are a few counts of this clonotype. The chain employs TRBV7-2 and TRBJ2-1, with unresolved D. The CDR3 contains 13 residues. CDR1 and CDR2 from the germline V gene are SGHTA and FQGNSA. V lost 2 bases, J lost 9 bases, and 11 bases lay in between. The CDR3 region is CASSLYEVGEQFF. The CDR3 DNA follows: TGTGCCAGCAGCTTATATGAGGTCGGTGAGCAGTTCTTC.

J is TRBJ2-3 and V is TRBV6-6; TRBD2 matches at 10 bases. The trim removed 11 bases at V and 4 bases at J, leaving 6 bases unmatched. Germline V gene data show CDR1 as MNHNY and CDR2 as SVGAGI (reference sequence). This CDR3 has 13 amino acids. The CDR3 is CAGAGGPPDTQYF. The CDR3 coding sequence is TGTGCCGGAGCGGGGGGGCCCCCAGATACGCAGTATTTT.

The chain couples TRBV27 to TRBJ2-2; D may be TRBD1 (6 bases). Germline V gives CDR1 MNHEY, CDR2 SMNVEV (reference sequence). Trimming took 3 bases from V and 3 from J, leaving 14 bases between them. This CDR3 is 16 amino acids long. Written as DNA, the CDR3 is TGTGCCAGCAGTTTGATTTCAGGGGTGGACACCGGGGAGCTGTTTTTT. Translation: CASSLISGVDTGELFF.

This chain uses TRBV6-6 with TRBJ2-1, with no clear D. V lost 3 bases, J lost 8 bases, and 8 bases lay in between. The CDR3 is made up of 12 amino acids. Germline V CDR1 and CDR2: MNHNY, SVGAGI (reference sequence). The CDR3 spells CASSYGFDEQFF. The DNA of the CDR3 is TGTGCCAGCAGTTATGGGTTCGATGAGCAGTTCTTC.

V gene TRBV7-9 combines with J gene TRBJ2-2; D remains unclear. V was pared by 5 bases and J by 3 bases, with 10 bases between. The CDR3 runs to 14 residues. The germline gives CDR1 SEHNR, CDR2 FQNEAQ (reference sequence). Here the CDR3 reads CASSPRQYTGELFF. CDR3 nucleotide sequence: TGTGCCAGCAGCCCACGACAATACACCGGGGAGCTGTTTTTT. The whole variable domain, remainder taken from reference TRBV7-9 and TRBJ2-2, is DTGVSQNPRHKITKRGQNVTFRCDPISEHNRLYWYRQTLGQGPEFLTYFQNEAQLEKSRLLSDRFSAERPKGSFSTLEIQRTEQGDSAMYLCASSPRQYTGELFFGEGSRLTVL.

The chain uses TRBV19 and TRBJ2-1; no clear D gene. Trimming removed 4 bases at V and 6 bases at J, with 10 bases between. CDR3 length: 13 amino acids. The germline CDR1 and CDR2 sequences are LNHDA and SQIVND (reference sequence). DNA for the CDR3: TGTGCCAGTAGTACCCGGTGGGGCAATGAGCAGTTCTTC. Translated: CASSTRWGNEQFF.

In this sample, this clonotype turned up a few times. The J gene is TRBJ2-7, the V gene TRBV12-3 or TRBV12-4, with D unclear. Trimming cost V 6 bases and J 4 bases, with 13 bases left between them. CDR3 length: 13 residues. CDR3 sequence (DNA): TGTGCCAGCAGCCCCGACCAAGGATACGAGCAGTACTTC. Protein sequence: CASSPDQGYEQYF.

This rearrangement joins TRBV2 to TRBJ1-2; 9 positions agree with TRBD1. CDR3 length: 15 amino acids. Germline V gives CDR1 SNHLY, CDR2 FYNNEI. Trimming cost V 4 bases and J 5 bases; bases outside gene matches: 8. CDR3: CASSAGGQGFYGYTF. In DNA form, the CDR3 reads TGTGCCAGCAGTGCGGGGGGACAGGGATTTTATGGCTACACCTTC.

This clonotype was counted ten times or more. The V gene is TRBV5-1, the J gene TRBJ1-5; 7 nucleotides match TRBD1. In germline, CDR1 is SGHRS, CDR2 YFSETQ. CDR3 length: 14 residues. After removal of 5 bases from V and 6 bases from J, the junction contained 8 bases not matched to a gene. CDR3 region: CASRTDREAQPQHF. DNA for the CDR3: TGCGCCAGCAGAACCGACAGGGAGGCTCAGCCCCAGCATTTT.

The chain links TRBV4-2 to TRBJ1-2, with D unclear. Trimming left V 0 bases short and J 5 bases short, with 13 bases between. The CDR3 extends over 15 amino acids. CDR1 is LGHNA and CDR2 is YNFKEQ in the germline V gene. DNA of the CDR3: TGTGCCAGCAGCCAAGATCAAGCACCGATGTATGGCTACACCTTC. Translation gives CASSQDQAPMYGYTF.

CDR3 residues: CATSSTGASPLHF. The CDR3 region has the DNA TGTGCCACCAGCAGCACAGGGGCTTCACCCCTCCACTTT. The chain links TRBV15 to TRBJ1-6, with TRBD1 matching 7 bases. Germline-derived CDR1 and CDR2 are LNHNV and YYDKDF (reference sequence). V was clipped by 3 bases and J by 9 bases; unmatched bases: 2. This CDR3 spans 13 amino acids.

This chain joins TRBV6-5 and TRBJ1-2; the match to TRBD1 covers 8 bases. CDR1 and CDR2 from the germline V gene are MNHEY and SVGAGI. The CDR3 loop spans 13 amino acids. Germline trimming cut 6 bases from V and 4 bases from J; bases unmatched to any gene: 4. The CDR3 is CASRRGQGYGYTF. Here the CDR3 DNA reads TGTGCCAGCAGGCGAGGACAGGGCTATGGCTACACCTTC.